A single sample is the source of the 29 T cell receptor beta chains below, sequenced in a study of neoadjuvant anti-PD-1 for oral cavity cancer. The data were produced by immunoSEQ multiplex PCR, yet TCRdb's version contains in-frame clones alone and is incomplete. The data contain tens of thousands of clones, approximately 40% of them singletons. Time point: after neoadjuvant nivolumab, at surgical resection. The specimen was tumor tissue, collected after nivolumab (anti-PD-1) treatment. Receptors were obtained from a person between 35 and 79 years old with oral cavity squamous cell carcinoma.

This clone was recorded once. CDR3 amino acids: CASSSPGTPNYGYTF. In nucleotides, the CDR3 is TGTGCCAGCAGCTCGCCGGGAACTCCTAACTATGGCTACACCTTC. The chain links TRBV11-2 to TRBJ1-2; D gene unclear. This CDR3 is built from 15 residues. V dropped 4 bases and J dropped 0 bases, with 12 bases sitting between them. Per germline, CDR1 SGHAT and CDR2 FQNNGV.

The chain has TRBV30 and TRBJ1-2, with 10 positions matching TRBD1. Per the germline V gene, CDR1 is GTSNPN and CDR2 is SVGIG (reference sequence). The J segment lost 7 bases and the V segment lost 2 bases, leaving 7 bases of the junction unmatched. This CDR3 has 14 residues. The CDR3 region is CAWSRDRGEGGYTF. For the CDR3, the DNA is TGTGCCTGGAGTAGGGACAGGGGCGAGGGTGGCTACACCTTC.

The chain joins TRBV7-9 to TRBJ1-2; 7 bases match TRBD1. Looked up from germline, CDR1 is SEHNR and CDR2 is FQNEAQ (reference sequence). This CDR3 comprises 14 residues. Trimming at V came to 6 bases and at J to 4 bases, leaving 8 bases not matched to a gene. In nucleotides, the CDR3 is TGTGCCAGCAGTCGATTAGGGACAGCCTATGGCTACACCTTC. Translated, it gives CASSRLGTAYGYTF.

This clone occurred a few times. Written as DNA, the CDR3 is TGTGCCAGCAGGCCCAAGGCGTGGGGGGAGACCCAGTACTTC. It is translated as CASRPKAWGETQYF. The rearrangement links TRBV7-9 to TRBJ2-5; D may correspond to TRBD1 or TRBD2 (5 bases each). Germline loops: CDR1 SEHNR, CDR2 FQNEAQ (reference sequence). Deletions cut 6 bases from V and 5 bases from J, with 16 bases between. The CDR3 loop spans 14 amino acids. Based on the CDR3 plus reference TRBV7-9 and TRBJ2-5, the full variable domain is DTGVSQNPRHKITKRGQNVTFRCDPISEHNRLYWYRQTLGQGPEFLTYFQNEAQLEKSRLLSDRFSAERPKGSFSTLEIQRTEQGDSAMYLCASRPKAWGETQYFGPGTRLLVL.

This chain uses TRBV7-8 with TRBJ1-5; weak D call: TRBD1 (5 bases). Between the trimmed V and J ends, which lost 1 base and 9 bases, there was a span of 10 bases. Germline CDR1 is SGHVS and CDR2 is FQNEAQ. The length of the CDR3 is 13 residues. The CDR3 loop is CASSLGGLGPQHF. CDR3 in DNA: TGTGCCAGCAGCTTAGGGGGACTGGGGCCCCAGCATTTT.

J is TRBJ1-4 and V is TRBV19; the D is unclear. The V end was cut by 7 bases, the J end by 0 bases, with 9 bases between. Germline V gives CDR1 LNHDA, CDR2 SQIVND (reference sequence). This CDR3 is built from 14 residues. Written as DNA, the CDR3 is TGTGCCAGTACCGAGGGCGCAACTAATGAAAAACTGTTTTTT. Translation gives CASTEGATNEKLFF.

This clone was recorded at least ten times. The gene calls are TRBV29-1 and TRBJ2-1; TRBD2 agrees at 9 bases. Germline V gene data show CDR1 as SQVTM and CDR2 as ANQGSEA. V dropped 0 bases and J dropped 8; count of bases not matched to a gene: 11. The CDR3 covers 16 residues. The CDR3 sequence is CSVEDMGRGGLHEQFF. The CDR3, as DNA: TGCAGCGTTGAAGATATGGGGCGGGGGGGCCTGCATGAGCAGTTCTTC.

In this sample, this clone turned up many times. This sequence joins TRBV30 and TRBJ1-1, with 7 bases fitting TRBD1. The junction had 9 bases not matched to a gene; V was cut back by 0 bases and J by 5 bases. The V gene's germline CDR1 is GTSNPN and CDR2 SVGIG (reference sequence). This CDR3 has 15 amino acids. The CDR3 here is CAWSVPRGRETEAFF. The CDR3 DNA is TGTGCCTGGAGTGTACCGAGGGGGCGAGAGACTGAAGCTTTCTTT. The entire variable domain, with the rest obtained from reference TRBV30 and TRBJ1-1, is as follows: SQTIHQWPATLVQPVGSPLSLECTVEGTSNPNLYWYRQAAGRGLQLLFYSVGIGQISSEVPQNLSASRPQDRQFILSSKKLLLSDSGFYLCAWSVPRGRETEAFFGQGTRLTVV.

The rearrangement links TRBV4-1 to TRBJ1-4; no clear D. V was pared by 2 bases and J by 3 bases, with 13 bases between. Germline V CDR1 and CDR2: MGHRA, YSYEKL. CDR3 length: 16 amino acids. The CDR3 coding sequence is TGCGCCAGCAGCCAAAGAGGAGTACAAGCTAATGAAAAACTGTTTTTT. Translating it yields CASSQRGVQANEKLFF.

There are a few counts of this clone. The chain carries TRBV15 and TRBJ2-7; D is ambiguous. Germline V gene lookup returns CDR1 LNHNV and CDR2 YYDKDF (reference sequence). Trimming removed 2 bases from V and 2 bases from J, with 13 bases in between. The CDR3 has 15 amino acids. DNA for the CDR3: TGTGCCACCAGCAGAACGCATCTCCCTCCCTACGAGCAGTACTTC. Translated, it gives CATSRTHLPPYEQYF.

CDR3 nucleotides: TGTGCCAGCAGCTGGGCTAGCGGGCACTACAATGAGCAGTTCTTC. It encodes CASSWASGHYNEQFF. The chain joins TRBV7-9 to TRBJ2-1, with TRBD2 identical over 8 bases. V lost 4 bases to trimming and J lost 3 bases; unmatched junction nucleotides: 5. The CDR3 covers 15 residues. Germline V gene sequence: CDR1 SEHNR, CDR2 FQNEAQ (reference sequence).

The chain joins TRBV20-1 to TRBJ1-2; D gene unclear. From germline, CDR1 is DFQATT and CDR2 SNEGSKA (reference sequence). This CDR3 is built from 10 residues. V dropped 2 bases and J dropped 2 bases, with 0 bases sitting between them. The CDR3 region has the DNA TGCAGTGCTAGAAACTATGGCTACACCTTC. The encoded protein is CSARNYGYTF.

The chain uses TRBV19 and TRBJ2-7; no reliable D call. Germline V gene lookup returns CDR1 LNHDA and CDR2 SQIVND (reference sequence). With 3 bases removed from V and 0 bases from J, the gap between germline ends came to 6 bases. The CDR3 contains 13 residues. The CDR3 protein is CASSMPSSYEQYF. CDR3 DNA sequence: TGTGCCAGTAGTATGCCCAGCTCCTACGAGCAGTACTTC.

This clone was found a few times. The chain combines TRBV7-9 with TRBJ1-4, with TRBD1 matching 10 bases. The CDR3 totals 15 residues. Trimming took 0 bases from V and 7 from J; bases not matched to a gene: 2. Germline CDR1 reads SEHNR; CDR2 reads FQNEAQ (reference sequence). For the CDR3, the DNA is TGTGCCAGCAGCTTAGCGACAGGGGGCAGTGAAAAACTGTTTTTT. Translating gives CASSLATGGSEKLFF. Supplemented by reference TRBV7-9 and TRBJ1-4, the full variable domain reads DTGVSQNPRHKITKRGQNVTFRCDPISEHNRLYWYRQTLGQGPEFLTYFQNEAQLEKSRLLSDRFSAERPKGSFSTLEIQRTEQGDSAMYLCASSLATGGSEKLFFGSGTQLSVL.

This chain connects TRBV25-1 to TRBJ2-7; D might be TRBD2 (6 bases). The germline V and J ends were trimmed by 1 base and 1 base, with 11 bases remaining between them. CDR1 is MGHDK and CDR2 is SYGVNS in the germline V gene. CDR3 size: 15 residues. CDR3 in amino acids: CASSEFGGFSYEQYF. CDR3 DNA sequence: TGTGCCAGCAGTGAATTCGGGGGTTTTTCCTACGAGCAGTACTTC.

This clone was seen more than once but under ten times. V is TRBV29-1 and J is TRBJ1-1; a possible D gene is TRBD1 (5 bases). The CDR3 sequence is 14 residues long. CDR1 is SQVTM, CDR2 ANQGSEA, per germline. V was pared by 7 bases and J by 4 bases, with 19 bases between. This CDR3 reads CSASHARTFTEAFF. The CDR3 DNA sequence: TGCAGCGCATCCCACGCCCGGACATTCACTGAAGCTTTCTTT.

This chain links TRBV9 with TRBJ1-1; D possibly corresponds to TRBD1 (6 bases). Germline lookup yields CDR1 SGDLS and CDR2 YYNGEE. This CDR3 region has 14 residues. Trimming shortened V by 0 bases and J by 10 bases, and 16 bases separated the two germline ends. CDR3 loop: CASSVASGGPRAFF. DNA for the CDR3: TGTGCCAGCAGCGTAGCTTCTGGGGGGCCCAGAGCTTTCTTT.

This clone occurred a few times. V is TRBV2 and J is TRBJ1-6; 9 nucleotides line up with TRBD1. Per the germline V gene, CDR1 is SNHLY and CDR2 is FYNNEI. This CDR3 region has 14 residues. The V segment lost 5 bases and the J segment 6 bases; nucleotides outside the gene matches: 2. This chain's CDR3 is CASSQTGGNSPLHF. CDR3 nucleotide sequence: TGTGCCAGCAGTCAGACAGGGGGTAATTCACCCCTCCACTTT. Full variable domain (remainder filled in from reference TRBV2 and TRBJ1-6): EPEVTQTPSHQVTQMGQEVILRCVPISNHLYFYWYRQILGQKVEFLVSFYNNEISEKSEIFDDQFSVERPDGSNFTLKIRSTKLEDSAMYFCASSQTGGNSPLHFGNGTRLTVT.

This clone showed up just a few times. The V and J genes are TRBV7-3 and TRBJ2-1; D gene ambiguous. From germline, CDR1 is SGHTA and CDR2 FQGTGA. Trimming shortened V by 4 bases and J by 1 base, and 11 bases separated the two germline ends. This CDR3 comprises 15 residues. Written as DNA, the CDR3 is TGTGCCAGCAGCTCCCCATTCGAGTCCTACAATGAGCAGTTCTTC. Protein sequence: CASSSPFESYNEQFF. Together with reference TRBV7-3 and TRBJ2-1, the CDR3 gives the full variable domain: GAGVSQTPSNKVTEKGKYVELRCDPISGHTALYWYRQSLGQGPEFLIYFQGTGAADDSGLPNDRFFAVRPEGSVSTLKIQRTERGDSAVYLCASSSPFESYNEQFFGPGTRLTVL.

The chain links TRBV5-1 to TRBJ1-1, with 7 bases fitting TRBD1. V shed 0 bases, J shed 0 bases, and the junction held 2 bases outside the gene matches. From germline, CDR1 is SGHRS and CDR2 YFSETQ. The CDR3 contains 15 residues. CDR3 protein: CASSLGDRVNTEAFF. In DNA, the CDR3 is TGCGCCAGCAGCTTGGGGGACAGAGTGAACACTGAAGCTTTCTTT.

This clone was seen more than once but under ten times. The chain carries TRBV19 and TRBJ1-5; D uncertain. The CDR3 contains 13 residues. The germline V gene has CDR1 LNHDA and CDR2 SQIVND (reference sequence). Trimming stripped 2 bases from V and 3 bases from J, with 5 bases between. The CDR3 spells CASSIWDNQPQHF. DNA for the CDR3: TGTGCCAGTAGTATATGGGACAATCAGCCCCAGCATTTT.

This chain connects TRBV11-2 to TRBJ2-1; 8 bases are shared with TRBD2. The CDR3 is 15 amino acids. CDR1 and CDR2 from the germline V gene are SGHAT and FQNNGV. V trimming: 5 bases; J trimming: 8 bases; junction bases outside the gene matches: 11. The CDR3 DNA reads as TGTGCCAGCAGCCCGCGGACTAGCTTTTTTGATGAGCAGTTCTTC. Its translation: CASSPRTSFFDEQFF.

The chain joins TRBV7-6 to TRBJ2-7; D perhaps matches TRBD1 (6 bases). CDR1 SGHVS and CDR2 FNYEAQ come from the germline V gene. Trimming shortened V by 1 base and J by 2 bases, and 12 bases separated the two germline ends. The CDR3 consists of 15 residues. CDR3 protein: CASSLDEGDTYEQYF. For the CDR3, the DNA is TGTGCCAGCAGCTTAGACGAAGGGGACACCTACGAGCAGTACTTC.

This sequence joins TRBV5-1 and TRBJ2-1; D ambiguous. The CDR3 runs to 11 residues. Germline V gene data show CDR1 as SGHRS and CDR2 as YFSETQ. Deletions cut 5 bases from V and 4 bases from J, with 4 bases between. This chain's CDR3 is CASRKYNEQFF. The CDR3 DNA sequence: TGCGCCAGCAGGAAATACAATGAGCAGTTCTTC.

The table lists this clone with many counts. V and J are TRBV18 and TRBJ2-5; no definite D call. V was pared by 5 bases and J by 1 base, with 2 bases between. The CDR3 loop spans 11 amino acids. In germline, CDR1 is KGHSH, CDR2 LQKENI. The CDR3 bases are TGTGCCAGCTCAGCCCAAGAGACCCAGTACTTC. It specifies CASSAQETQYF. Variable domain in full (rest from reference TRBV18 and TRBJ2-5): NAGVMQNPRHLVRRRGQEARLRCSPMKGHSHVYWYRQLPEEGLKFMVYLQKENIIDESGMPKERFSAEFPKEGPSILRIQQVVRGDSAAYFCASSAQETQYFGPGTRLLVL.

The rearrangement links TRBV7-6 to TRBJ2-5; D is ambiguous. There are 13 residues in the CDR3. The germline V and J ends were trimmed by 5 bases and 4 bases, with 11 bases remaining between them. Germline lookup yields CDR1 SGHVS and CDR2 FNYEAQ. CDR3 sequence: CASSLVAVETQYF. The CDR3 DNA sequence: TGTGCCAGCAGCCTGGTGGCGGTAGAGACCCAGTACTTC.

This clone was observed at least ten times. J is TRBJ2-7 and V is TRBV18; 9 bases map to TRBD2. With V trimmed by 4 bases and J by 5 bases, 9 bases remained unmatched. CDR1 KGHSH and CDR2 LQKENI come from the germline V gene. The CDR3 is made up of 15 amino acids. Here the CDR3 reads CASSRGAGGPHEQYF. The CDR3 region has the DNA TGTGCCAGCTCACGCGGCGCGGGAGGGCCCCACGAGCAGTACTTC.

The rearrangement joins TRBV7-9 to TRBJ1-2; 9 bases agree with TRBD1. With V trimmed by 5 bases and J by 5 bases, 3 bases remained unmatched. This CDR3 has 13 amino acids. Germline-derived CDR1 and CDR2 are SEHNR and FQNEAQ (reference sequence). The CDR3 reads CASSPGTGYGYTF. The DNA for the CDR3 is TGTGCCAGCAGCCCAGGGACAGGGTATGGCTACACCTTC.

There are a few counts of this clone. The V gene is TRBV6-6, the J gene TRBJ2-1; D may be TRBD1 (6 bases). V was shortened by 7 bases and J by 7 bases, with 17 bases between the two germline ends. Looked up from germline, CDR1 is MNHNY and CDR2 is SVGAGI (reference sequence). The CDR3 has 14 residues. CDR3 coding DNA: TGTGCCAGCAAGGACAGTCAAACGGGGAATGAGCAGTTCTTC. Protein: CASKDSQTGNEQFF.